This TCR beta chain was documented in a study of shared clonotypes between healthy human individuals. Naive-designated CD8 cells lacked CD45RO, were positively enriched for CCR7, and omitted terminally differentiated effector memory CD45RA+ cells. Some clones are missing from TCRdb's copy, which holds only in-frame ones; the method was immunoSEQ multiplex PCR. The repertoire holds some 1,900,000 clones, with about 95% as singletons. The CDR3 is made up of 13 amino acids. CDR1 is MGHRA and CDR2 is YSYEKL in the germline V gene. Trimming pared 4 bases from V and 7 bases from J, leaving 11 bases between.

The clonotype comes from a man between 18 and 29 years old in good health. This chain joins TRBV4-1 and TRBJ2-1, with D possibly being TRBD1 (5 bases). Sequenced material: naive CD8+ T cells sorted from blood. The CDR3 nucleotides read TGCGCCAGCAGCCGGACATCAGGAAATGAGCAGTTCTTC. Encoded protein: CASSRTSGNEQFF.